This T cell receptor beta chain was identified in a study of T cells in Graves' hyperthyroidism and ophthalmopathy. Turning to this clonotype: The antigen remains undetermined.

Notes on the study in general: In blood, most of the thyroid clonotypes expanded above 0.001 were also present. The model forecast ophthalmopathy, anticipating it by a median about 7 months before onset.

Researchers took RNA transcripts and amplified the TCR beta CDR3 regions from them. TCR CDR3 regions were first amplified by RT-PCR with HTBI primers. Using its own MiXCR run on the multiplex PCR reads, TCRdb lists one record per CDR3 protein. Among hundreds of thousands of distinct CDR3 sequences, about 14% were seen once, and the ten largest hold 9.5% to 15%. This CDR3 spans 15 amino acids. CDR1 and CDR2 from the germline V gene are DFQATT and SNEGSKA (reference sequence). The V gene end was trimmed by 3 bases and the J gene end by 3 bases; junction bases not matched to a gene: 3. Patients having uncontrolled infection, another autoimmune disease, pregnancy or lactation were not included.

Material for sequencing was blood. This TCR derives from a woman in her 50s with Graves' ophthalmopathy. The chain is built from TRBV20-1 and TRBJ2-3; TRBD2 aligns across 13 bases. CDR3 DNA sequence: TGCAGTGCTAGCCGGACTAGCGGGAGAACAGATACGCAGTATTTT. It specifies CSASRTSGRTDTQYF.